The clone carrying this T cell receptor beta chain was seen a handful of times. Antigen specificity is unknown. Time point defined: patch test 3, about 24 weeks after DPC sensitization. The treatment: therapeutic diphenylcyclopropenone sensitization with weekly scalp DPC. These data originate in a study of human T cells and chemical hapten exposure. Study-wide findings and caveats: Expanded TCRs produced significantly more large CDR3 similarity clusters than controls did.

Library construction involved attaching unique molecular identifiers to individual cDNA molecules, which allowed quantitative, reproducible TCR counting. Using its own MiXCR run on the RACE reads, TCRdb lists one record per CDR3 protein. The data hold roughly 100,000 distinct CDR3 sequences, with less than 40% observed a single time. Deletions cut 7 bases from V and 2 bases from J, with 18 bases between. Germline V gives CDR1 SQVTM, CDR2 ANQGSEA. The CDR3 spans 15 residues. The chain links TRBV29-1 to TRBJ1-5, with D tentatively TRBD1 (5 bases). Sequencing used whole blood, obtained in connection with sensitization to the hapten diphenylcyclopropenone (DPC). The origin of this receptor is a man aged 35 to 55 with alopecia areata. Some clones in this sample may be carry-over from other donors' samples. The CDR3 here is CSAQSGPGGNQPQHF. CDR3 DNA sequence: TGCAGCGCGCAAAGTGGTCCGGGGGGCAATCAGCCCCAGCATTTT.